The 16 T cell receptor beta chains below were found in one sample sequenced in a study of neurological immune-mediated disorders. Indicated time point: technical triplicate 2. TCRdb called the 5' RACE reads again in MiXCR, with one record for every CDR3 protein. In the table there are about 59,000 distinct CDR3 sequences, around 24% of which are singletons. The sample taken for sequencing was PBMCs. These receptors came from a man aged 55 to 70 with HTLV-1-associated myelopathy (HAM/TSP).

The chain uses TRBV20-1 and TRBJ2-3, with 10 nucleotides matching TRBD2. The CDR3 consists of 21 residues. V gave up 5 bases and J gave up 1 base; unmatched junction bases: 24. Germline CDR1 is DFQATT and CDR2 is SNEGSKA (reference sequence). The CDR3 reads CSAETYGASGSRWPGTDTQYF. The CDR3 bases are TGCAGTGCTGAAACTTATGGGGCTAGCGGGAGTCGTTGGCCTGGCACAGATACGCAGTATTTT.

Many counts were recorded for this clonotype. The chain recombines TRBV5-1 with TRBJ2-3; possibly TRBD2 for D (6 bases). V was pared by 3 bases and J by 2 bases, with 10 bases between. The CDR3 totals 14 residues. CDR1 and CDR2 from the germline V gene are SGHRS and YFSETQ. CDR3 DNA sequence: TGCGCCAGCAGCTCGGGCGGGAACACAGATACGCAGTATTTT. It specifies CASSSGGNTDTQYF. The full variable domain, with the rest looked up from reference TRBV5-1 and TRBJ2-3, is KAGVTQTPRYLIKTRGQQVTLSCSPISGHRSVSWYQQTPGQGLQFLFEYFSETQRNKGNFPGRFSGRQFSNSRSEMNVSTLELGDSALYLCASSSGGNTDTQYFGPGTRLTVL.

This clonotype occurred a few times. The gene calls are TRBV5-1 and TRBJ2-7, with a weak D call TRBD2 (6 bases). Germline V gene sequence: CDR1 SGHRS, CDR2 YFSETQ. The ends were cut back, 0 bases at V and 7 bases at J, with 17 bases in the middle. CDR3 length: 15 residues. CDR3: CASSLDASLGGEQYF. The DNA of the CDR3 is TGCGCCAGCAGCTTGGACGCTAGTTTGGGAGGAGAGCAGTACTTC.

This clonotype was counted many times. With a much larger clone just one base away, this may be a read error. This chain links TRBV5-1 with TRBJ2-1; 12 bases agree with TRBD2. This CDR3 comprises 15 residues. CDR1 and CDR2 (germline): SGHRS, YFSETQ. V lost 4 bases, J lost 3 bases, and 2 bases stayed unmatched. The CDR3 reads CASSPTSGSYNEQFF. For the CDR3, the DNA is TGCGCCAGCAGCCCGACTAGCGGGAGCTACAATGAGCAGTTCTTC.

This rearrangement joins TRBV10-3 to TRBJ2-7; 10 bases agree with TRBD1. The CDR3 is 15 residues long. V shed 5 bases and J 7 bases; nucleotides not matched to a gene: 11. The V gene's germline CDR1 is ENHRY and CDR2 SYGVKD. CDR3 amino acids: CAISSPGTGAGEQYF. The CDR3 DNA is TGTGCCATCAGTTCCCCCGGGACAGGGGCAGGGGAGCAGTACTTC.

The genes are TRBV20-1 and TRBJ2-1; 11 bases map to TRBD2. The CDR3 runs 16 residues. Germline trimming cut 2 bases from V and 7 bases from J; bases unmatched to any gene: 10. From germline, CDR1 is DFQATT and CDR2 SNEGSKA (reference sequence). The DNA of the CDR3 is TGCAGTGCTAGACCTCCTCCTAGCGGGAGGAGGAATGAGCAGTTCTTC. Encoded protein: CSARPPPSGRRNEQFF.

The V call is TRBV5-1, the J call TRBJ1-4, with D maybe TRBD1 (6 bases). Trimming took off 3 bases at V and 8 bases at J, with 11 bases between the two ends. The length of the CDR3 is 13 residues. Germline assignment: CDR1 SGHRS and CDR2 YFSETQ. In DNA form, the CDR3 reads TGCGCCAGCAGCTCAGGGGACGACGAAAAACTGTTTTTT. Its protein is CASSSGDDEKLFF.

This sequence joins TRBV4-1 and TRBJ2-7, with 8 bases aligning to TRBD2. The CDR3 has 15 amino acids. Germline V lookup: CDR1 MGHRA, CDR2 YSYEKL. Trimming at V came to 2 bases and at J to 3 bases, leaving 6 bases not matched to a gene. The CDR3 spells CASSQFDSGSYEQYF. In DNA form, the CDR3 reads TGCGCCAGCAGCCAATTCGACAGCGGGAGCTACGAGCAGTACTTC.

V is TRBV12-3 or TRBV12-4 and J is TRBJ2-7; D unresolved. This CDR3 region has 11 residues. V lost 6 bases and J lost 0, with 3 bases in between. In DNA, the CDR3 is TGTGCCAGCAGCATCTCCTACGAGCAGTACTTC. It codes for CASSISYEQYF.

There are many counts of this clonotype. V gene TRBV25-1 combines with J gene TRBJ2-2; D gene uncertain. The V end was cut by 6 bases, the J end by 6 bases, with 8 bases between. There are 12 residues in the CDR3. Germline CDR1 reads MGHDK; CDR2 reads SYGVNS. This CDR3 reads CASRGQPGELFF. The CDR3 DNA sequence: TGTGCCAGCAGAGGCCAGCCCGGGGAGCTGTTTTTT.

The table lists this clonotype with many counts. The chain couples TRBV5-1 to TRBJ1-3, with 10 positions matching TRBD1. The ends lost 4 bases at V and 4 bases at J; junction bases unmatched: 5. Germline V CDR1 and CDR2: SGHRS, YFSETQ. CDR3 length: 15 amino acids. The CDR3 region is CASSGTGDGGNTIYF. The CDR3, as DNA: TGCGCCAGCAGCGGGACAGGGGACGGGGGAAACACCATATATTTT.

The CDR3 nucleotides are TGTGCCAGCAGTTATCGGGGACGCATTCAGCCCCAGCATTTT. Translating gives CASSYRGRIQPQHF. The chain joins TRBV2 to TRBJ1-5; maybe TRBD1 (5 bases). Germline values: CDR1 SNHLY, CDR2 FYNNEI. Trimming took off 5 bases at V and 6 bases at J, with 14 bases between the two ends. The CDR3 runs to 14 residues.

This clonotype was recorded once. The chain is built from TRBV12-5 and TRBJ2-1; 15 bases fit TRBD2. The CDR3 has 16 residues. Germline-derived CDR1 and CDR2 are LGHNT and FRNRAP. J lost 4 bases, V lost 5 bases, and 3 bases had no gene match. Here the CDR3 DNA reads TGTGCTAGTGGTCCCGGACTAGCGGGAGGGTACAATGAGCAGTTCTTC. Its protein product is CASGPGLAGGYNEQFF.

In this sample, this clonotype turned up many times. The chain carries TRBV27 and TRBJ2-2; unclear D gene. The CDR3 length is 17 residues. CDR1 and CDR2 (germline): MNHEY, SMNVEV (reference sequence). The germline V and J ends were trimmed by 1 base and 0 bases, with 12 bases remaining between them. The CDR3 loop is CASSLYRVRANTGELFF. In DNA, the CDR3 is TGTGCCAGCAGTTTATACCGAGTTCGGGCGAACACCGGGGAGCTGTTTTTT.

This clonotype was observed at least ten times. One end of the junction varies from germline; a read error may be responsible. The chain is built from TRBV7-2 and TRBJ2-6; 9 positions match TRBD1. Germline assignment: CDR1 SGHTA and CDR2 FQGNSA. This CDR3 has 13 residues. CDR3 loop: CVSSARQGDVLTF. The DNA of the CDR3 is TGTGTCAGCAGCGCACGACAGGGGGACGTCCTGACTTTC.

The chain carries TRBV7-6 and TRBJ1-2; the match to TRBD1 covers 7 bases. This CDR3 spans 13 amino acids. V trimming: 9 bases; J trimming: 4 bases; junction bases outside the gene matches: 8. Germline V gene data show CDR1 as SGHVS and CDR2 as FNYEAQ. The CDR3 bases are TGTGCCAGTTCACAGGGGATCCTCTATGGCTACACCTTC. This gives the protein CASSQGILYGYTF.